The rows below give T cell receptor beta chains drawn from one sample of a study of cytomegalovirus exposure and HLA in healthy donors. The table came from immunoSEQ multiplex PCR; TCRdb's copy has only in-frame clones and leaves some out. Among 150,000 to 200,000 clones listed, about 80% were seen once. The sample consisted of PBMCs. Receptors originate from a woman younger than 30 in good health and CMV-seropositive. Both conserved end residues are part of each CDR3. Fields, in order: CDR3 protein, CDR3 DNA, D gene, J gene, clone size, V gene. The D gene is left open where the match is weak. For some rows the clone size is stated as once, few or many, or as a class when expanded; others skip it.

CDR3aa: CASSPTGGRGNTIYF; CDR3nt: TGTGCCAGCAGCCCCACAGGGGGCCGTGGAAACACCATATATTTT; d_gene: TRBD1; j_gene: TRBJ1-3; abundance: .; v_gene: TRBV11-2
CDR3aa: CASRWGRLTDTQYF; CDR3nt: TGTGCCAGCCGATGGGGGCGCTTAACAGATACGCAGTATTTT; d_gene: .; j_gene: TRBJ2-3; abundance: .; v_gene: TRBV18
CDR3aa: CASSLQGSAEQYF; CDR3nt: TGTGCCAGCAGCTTGCAGGGATCCGCCGAGCAGTACTTC; d_gene: .; j_gene: TRBJ2-7; abundance: .; v_gene: TRBV5-4
CDR3aa: CASSPDEARSGNTIYF; CDR3nt: TGTGCCAGCAGTCCCGATGAAGCACGCTCTGGAAACACCATATATTTT; d_gene: .; j_gene: TRBJ1-3; abundance: .; v_gene: TRBV28
CDR3aa: CASSIRSRQDPEAFF; CDR3nt: TGTGCCAGTAGTATAAGGTCTCGACAGGACCCTGAAGCTTTCTTT; d_gene: .; j_gene: TRBJ1-1; abundance: once; v_gene: TRBV19
CDR3aa: CARSLTHTEAFF; CDR3nt: TGTGCCAGAAGCTTGACGCACACCGAAGCTTTCTTT; d_gene: .; j_gene: TRBJ1-1; abundance: few; v_gene: TRBV5-3
CDR3aa: CASSLVVAGELFF; CDR3nt: TGTGCCAGCAGCTTGGTAGTCGCCGGGGAGCTGTTTTTT; d_gene: .; j_gene: TRBJ2-2; abundance: .; v_gene: TRBV5-5
CDR3aa: CASRESTVNSPLHF; CDR3nt: TGCGCCAGCAGAGAATCAACAGTAAATTCACCCCTCCACTTT; d_gene: .; j_gene: TRBJ1-6; abundance: few; v_gene: TRBV10-2
CDR3aa: CASSYAGGEAFF; CDR3nt: TGTGCCAGCAGTTACGCGGGGGGAGAAGCTTTCTTT; d_gene: .; j_gene: TRBJ1-1; abundance: .; v_gene: TRBV6-6
CDR3aa: CASSSSDTGELFF; CDR3nt: TGTGCCAGCAGCTCGTCTGACACCGGGGAGCTGTTTTTT; d_gene: .; j_gene: TRBJ2-2; abundance: .; v_gene: TRBV7-9
CDR3aa: CASSPDRPSSYEQYF; CDR3nt: TGTGCCAGCAGTCCGGACAGGCCTAGCTCCTACGAGCAGTACTTC; d_gene: TRBD1; j_gene: TRBJ2-7; abundance: .; v_gene: TRBV27
CDR3aa: CASSYGTGAYGQYF; CDR3nt: TGTGCCAGCAGTTACGGGACAGGGGCCTACGGGCAGTACTTC; d_gene: TRBD1; j_gene: TRBJ2-7; abundance: .; v_gene: TRBV6-5
CDR3aa: CASSHRQGRGEAFF; CDR3nt: TGTGCCAGCAGCCACCGACAGGGTAGGGGTGAAGCTTTCTTT; d_gene: TRBD1; j_gene: TRBJ1-1; abundance: .; v_gene: TRBV14